The 14 T cell receptor beta chains listed next were all sequenced from one sample in a study of identical twins. TCRdb ran MiXCR on the 5' RACE reads and lists one entry per CDR3 protein. In the table there are about 220,000 distinct CDR3 sequences, around 8% of which are singletons. The sample was also linked to a second study, of yellow fever vaccine responses in identical twins.

What was sequenced was memory (CD45RO+) T cells sorted from blood. All receptors come from a woman between 18 and 29 years old in good health.

This clonotype has ten or more counts. The chain is built from TRBV5-6 and TRBJ1-5; 9 positions match TRBD1. The ends lost 4 bases at V and 7 bases at J; junction bases unmatched: 9. The CDR3 length is 15 residues. Germline CDR1 SGHDT, CDR2 YYEEEE. CDR3 nucleotides: TGTGCCAGCAGCGTAGCCGGGACAGGGCGCCAGCCCCAGCATTTT. Translation: CASSVAGTGRQPQHF.

This clonotype has a handful of counts. The chain has TRBV28 and TRBJ1-2, with a weak D call TRBD1 (6 bases). Per germline, CDR1 MDHEN and CDR2 SYDVKM. Trimming left V 2 bases short and J 4 bases short, with 11 bases between. This CDR3 spans 14 amino acids. CDR3 amino acids: CASSLVTGTYGYTF. The CDR3 bases are TGTGCCAGCAGTTTAGTAACAGGGACCTATGGCTACACCTTC.

The chain has TRBV12-3 or TRBV12-4 and TRBJ1-2; D not resolved. The V and J ends lost 3 bases and 4 bases respectively, with 9 bases between them. The CDR3 runs to 13 residues. CDR3 region: CASSLRATYGYTF. Written as DNA, the CDR3 is TGTGCCAGCAGTTTGAGGGCAACCTATGGCTACACCTTC.

CDR3 in amino acids: CASSISGTTYTGELFF. CDR3 sequence (DNA): TGTGCCAGTAGTATTTCTGGGACTACCTACACCGGGGAGCTGTTTTTT. The gene calls are TRBV19 and TRBJ2-2; 7 bases are a match to TRBD2. Trimming at V came to 3 bases and at J to 3 bases, leaving 7 bases not matched to a gene. From germline, CDR1 is LNHDA and CDR2 SQIVND (reference sequence). CDR3 length: 16 residues.

Many counts were recorded for this clonotype. The chain recombines TRBV7-8 with TRBJ2-1; the D is unclear. This CDR3 contains 13 residues. The V gene's germline CDR1 is SGHVS and CDR2 FQNEAQ. Trimming shortened V by 3 bases and J by 2 bases, and 5 bases separated the two germline ends. CDR3 sequence: CASSLDAYNEQFF. The CDR3 nucleotides read TGTGCCAGCAGCTTGGACGCCTACAATGAGCAGTTCTTC.

The table lists this clonotype with a few counts. The rearrangement links TRBV11-2 to TRBJ2-2; tentative D call: TRBD2 (6 bases). Trimming took 2 bases from V and 1 from J, leaving 8 bases between them. In germline, CDR1 is SGHAT, CDR2 FQNNGV. The CDR3 consists of 15 residues. This CDR3 reads CASSLWRGNTGELFF. As DNA, the CDR3 is TGTGCCAGCAGCTTATGGAGGGGGAACACCGGGGAGCTGTTTTTT.

The chain joins TRBV3-1 to TRBJ2-3, with TRBD2 matching over 7 bases. This CDR3 region has 16 residues. Germline V lookup: CDR1 LGHDT, CDR2 YNNKEL (reference sequence). Losses at the gene ends were 1 base for V and 2 bases for J; bases not matched to a gene: 6. This CDR3 is CASSQGTSWDTDTQYF. The DNA for the CDR3 is TGTGCCAGCAGCCAAGGGACTAGTTGGGACACAGATACGCAGTATTTT.

This clonotype showed up many times. The chain recombines TRBV28 with TRBJ2-7; 10 bases are a match to TRBD1. This CDR3 is built from 16 residues. J was trimmed by 2 bases and V by 6 bases; bases with no gene match: 10. Germline CDR1 and CDR2: MDHEN and SYDVKM. CDR3 in amino acids: CASSQLGQGRAYEQYF. CDR3 in DNA: TGTGCCAGCAGCCAACTGGGACAGGGGAGAGCCTACGAGCAGTACTTC.

The chain joins TRBV6-1 to TRBJ2-3; perhaps TRBD1 as D (6 bases). Germline CDR1 and CDR2: MNHNS and SASEGT. The CDR3 length is 15 residues. The V end was cut by 0 bases, the J end by 4 bases, with 11 bases between. DNA for the CDR3: TGTGCCAGCAGTGAAGCCAGGGGTGGCCCAGATACGCAGTATTTT. Protein product: CASSEARGGPDTQYF.

This clonotype was recorded at least ten times. The chain uses TRBV6-1 and TRBJ2-3, with 9 bases matching TRBD1. CDR3 length: 14 amino acids. V lost 10 bases, J lost 4 bases, and 9 bases stayed unmatched. Germline CDR1 and CDR2: MNHNS and SASEGT. CDR3 sequence: CATRGTGNADTQYF. The CDR3 region has the DNA TGTGCCACTCGAGGGACAGGGAACGCAGATACGCAGTATTTT.

This clonotype was detected ten times or more. The chain joins TRBV15 to TRBJ2-7, with D perhaps TRBD2 (6 bases). Germline V gives CDR1 LNHNV, CDR2 YYDKDF (reference sequence). The CDR3 consists of 14 residues. V shed 0 bases and J shed 6 bases, with 12 bases lying between them. The CDR3 bases are TGTGCCACCAGCAGAGATCAATGGGGGGTCGAGCAGTACTTC. Amino acids: CATSRDQWGVEQYF.

This clonotype was seen ten or more times. The chain couples TRBV29-1 to TRBJ2-5; D perhaps matches TRBD2 (5 bases). This CDR3 comprises 13 residues. Trimming stripped 1 base from V and 5 bases from J, with 11 bases between. CDR1 SQVTM and CDR2 ANQGSEA come from the germline V gene. In DNA form, the CDR3 reads TGCAGCGTTGAAGGACCCAGGAGGGAGACCCAGTACTTC. Its protein product is CSVEGPRRETQYF.

The V and J genes are TRBV7-2 and TRBJ2-1, with D tentatively TRBD1 (5 bases). Germline V gene data show CDR1 as SGHTA and CDR2 as FQGNSA. This CDR3 spans 14 amino acids. V lost 5 bases and J lost 7, with 15 bases in between. This chain's CDR3 is CASSLFTTANEQFF. The CDR3, as DNA: TGTGCCAGCAGCCTTTTCACGACAGCGAATGAGCAGTTCTTC.

This clonotype appeared many times. The chain combines TRBV29-1 with TRBJ2-3; the D gene is possibly TRBD2 (6 bases). Trimming shortened V by 7 bases and J by 6 bases, and 8 bases separated the two germline ends. The CDR3 is 10 residues long. In germline, CDR1 is SQVTM, CDR2 ANQGSEA. DNA of the CDR3: TGCAGCGGGGGGGATGATACGCAGTATTTT. It specifies CSGGDDTQYF.